The 23 T cell receptor beta chains reported below all come from one sample, sequenced in a study of cytomegalovirus exposure and HLA in healthy donors. Assay used: immunoSEQ multiplex PCR; TCRdb lists only in-frame clones, some missing. The data contain roughly 270,000 clones, 88% of them singletons. The sequencing input was PBMCs. The receptors derive from a young woman in good health and CMV-seronegative.

The chain is built from TRBV28 and TRBJ1-6; 9 bases agree with TRBD1. Germline lookup yields CDR1 MDHEN and CDR2 SYDVKM. Trimming at V came to 6 bases and at J to 11 bases, leaving 11 bases not matched to a gene. The CDR3 spans 15 residues. CDR3: CASRTRDRVWAPLHF. CDR3 nucleotide sequence: TGTGCCAGCAGAACAAGGGACAGGGTTTGGGCACCCCTCCACTTT.

The chain has TRBV5-1 and TRBJ2-2; 10 bases are shared with TRBD2. Germline V gene lookup returns CDR1 SGHRS and CDR2 YFSETQ. Trimming took 0 bases from V and 6 from J; bases not matched to a gene: 8. This CDR3 is built from 17 residues. The CDR3 loop reads CASSLVSSGRASGELFF. CDR3 nucleotides: TGCGCCAGCAGCTTGGTGTCCAGCGGGAGGGCCTCCGGGGAGCTGTTTTTT.

The rearrangement links TRBV29-1 to TRBJ2-2; 8 nucleotides align to TRBD2. CDR3 length: 14 amino acids. Trimming took 4 bases from V and 2 from J; bases not matched to a gene: 3. The germline gives CDR1 SQVTM, CDR2 ANQGSEA. CDR3: CSVAAGGNTGELFF. The CDR3 DNA follows: TGCAGCGTTGCGGCGGGAGGTAACACCGGGGAGCTGTTTTTT.

The chain has TRBV9 and TRBJ1-5; 7 bases agree with TRBD1. The trim removed 3 bases at V and 4 bases at J, leaving 4 bases unmatched. CDR1 SGDLS and CDR2 YYNGEE come from the germline V gene. The CDR3 covers 14 residues. The CDR3: CASSEGQTNQPQHF. The DNA for the CDR3 is TGTGCCAGCAGCGAGGGACAGACAAATCAGCCCCAGCATTTT.

The V call is TRBV28, the J call TRBJ1-5, with a tentative D call TRBD1 (5 bases). The V gene's germline CDR1 is MDHEN and CDR2 SYDVKM. Trimming shortened V by 5 bases and J by 6 bases, and 17 bases separated the two germline ends. This CDR3 is 15 amino acids long. In nucleotides, the CDR3 is TGTGCCAGCAGTCTCACGGCTCAGGGAATTCAGCCCCAGCATTTT. Translated, it gives CASSLTAQGIQPQHF.

The chain joins TRBV6-1 to TRBJ1-6, with TRBD1 matching over 7 bases. The CDR3 sequence is 14 residues long. Trimming at V came to 6 bases and at J to 7 bases, leaving 6 bases not matched to a gene. Germline CDR1 MNHNS, CDR2 SASEGT. The CDR3 loop is CASSYRGDNSPLHF. The CDR3 bases are TGTGCCAGCAGCTACAGGGGCGACAATTCACCCCTCCACTTT.

This rearrangement joins TRBV6-1 to TRBJ1-5; TRBD1 might be the D (6 bases). V gave up 7 bases and J gave up 4 bases, with 17 bases separating them. The CDR3 extends over 15 amino acids. Looked up from germline, CDR1 is MNHNS and CDR2 is SASEGT. Here the CDR3 DNA reads TGTGCCAGCACCGGACAGAGCCGAAATAATCAGCCCCAGCATTTT. It encodes CASTGQSRNNQPQHF.

This sequence joins TRBV10-3 and TRBJ1-5; tentative D call: TRBD1 (5 bases). The CDR3 extends over 15 amino acids. Germline CDR1 ENHRY, CDR2 SYGVKD. Trimming pared 0 bases from V and 4 bases from J, leaving 10 bases between. Here the CDR3 reads CAISESGGGNQPQHF. DNA for the CDR3: TGTGCCATCAGTGAGTCCGGGGGGGGGAATCAGCCCCAGCATTTT.

V is TRBV5-4 and J is TRBJ1-6; D unclear. The germline V and J ends were trimmed by 2 bases and 7 bases, with 10 bases remaining between them. Germline V gives CDR1 SGHNT, CDR2 YYREEE (reference sequence). This CDR3 comprises 14 residues. The DNA for the CDR3 is TGTGCCAGCAGCTTTCGGACGGGAAATTCACCCCTCCACTTT. Translation: CASSFRTGNSPLHF.

For this clone: The junction departs from germline at one end; a sequencing error may be responsible. This sequence joins TRBV5-4 and TRBJ2-7; D is perhaps TRBD1 (6 bases). The CDR3 extends over 15 amino acids. Germline-derived CDR1 and CDR2 are SGHNT and YYREEE (reference sequence). This chain's CDR3 is CASSSKQGTSSEQYF. The CDR3 coding sequence is TGTGCCAGCAGCTCGAAACAGGGAACATCCTCCGAGCAGTACTTC.

The chain joins TRBV15 to TRBJ2-5, with TRBD1 as a possible D gene (5 bases). Trimming removed 0 bases at V and 4 bases at J, with 15 bases between. This CDR3 has 16 amino acids. The germline CDR1 and CDR2 sequences are LNHNV and YYDKDF (reference sequence). CDR3 sequence (DNA): TGTGCCACCAGCAGAGATGGGGCTGGATTTTCAGAGACCCAGTACTTC. Translating it yields CATSRDGAGFSETQYF.

The V and J genes are TRBV21-1 and TRBJ2-2; the table's D gene call, TRBD1, was not cross checked with the DNA. TRBV21-1 is listed as a pseudogene. The CDR3 totals 17 residues. CDR3 nucleotide sequence: TGTGCCAGCAGGGTAGGGGGCGAATCCGAAATCACCGGGGAGCTGTTTTTT. Encoded protein: CASRVGGESEITGELFF.

CDR3 DNA sequence: TGCGCCAGCAGCCAACCCAAAGTACAGGGGGCCAAAGGGATTGAGCCCCAGCATTTT. Protein sequence: CASSQPKVQGAKGIEPQHF. The V gene is TRBV5-1, the J gene TRBJ1-5; 9 bases align to TRBD1. There are 19 residues in the CDR3. The germline CDR1 and CDR2 sequences are SGHRS and YFSETQ. V gave up 4 bases and J gave up 8 bases; unmatched junction bases: 22.

This chain joins TRBV16 and TRBJ2-7; D is unresolved. With 0 bases removed from V and 2 bases from J, the gap between germline ends came to 8 bases. CDR1 is KGHSY and CDR2 is FQNENV in the germline V gene. This CDR3 spans 14 amino acids. The CDR3 DNA reads TGTGCCAGCAGCCAATCTTTACAGACCTACGAGCAGTACTTC. This codes for CASSQSLQTYEQYF.

This clone has only a few counts. This rearrangement joins TRBV27 to TRBJ1-5; TRBD1 aligns across 8 bases. Germline V gene sequence: CDR1 MNHEY, CDR2 SMNVEV (reference sequence). This CDR3 is 16 amino acids long. V was pared by 4 bases and J by 2 bases, with 7 bases of the junction left unmatched. The CDR3 loop is CASSSTGQGGNQPQHF. CDR3 nucleotide sequence: TGTGCCAGCAGTTCGACCGGACAGGGTGGCAATCAGCCCCAGCATTTT.

V usage is TRBV6-4 and J usage is TRBJ2-1; TRBD2 matches at 10 bases. The V segment lost 5 bases and the J segment 3 bases; nucleotides outside the gene matches: 4. Germline CDR1 is MRHNA and CDR2 is SNTAGT. CDR3 size: 15 residues. CDR3 in amino acids: CASSSLAGDYNEQFF. In DNA form, the CDR3 reads TGTGCCAGCAGTTCTCTAGCGGGGGACTACAATGAGCAGTTCTTC.

The chain uses TRBV2 and TRBJ1-2; 8 nucleotides match TRBD1. The junction had 8 bases not matched to a gene; V was cut back by 5 bases and J by 6 bases. Germline CDR1 is SNHLY and CDR2 is FYNNEI. The CDR3 sequence is 14 residues long. CDR3 coding DNA: TGTGCCAGCAGTTTGGACAGGGAGCTGAATGGCTACACCTTC. Protein product: CASSLDRELNGYTF.

This clone appeared a few times. CDR3 sequence: CASSATGLAPTGELFF. In nucleotides, the CDR3 is TGTGCCAGCAGCGCAACGGGGTTAGCCCCCACCGGGGAGCTGTTTTTT. V gene TRBV2 combines with J gene TRBJ2-2; possibly TRBD2 for D (5 bases). CDR1 and CDR2 from the germline V gene are SNHLY and FYNNEI. The CDR3 runs 16 residues. Deletions cut 6 bases from V and 4 bases from J, with 18 bases between.

The V and J genes are TRBV7-2 and TRBJ1-5; D gene ambiguous. The CDR3 totals 16 residues. V dropped 4 bases and J dropped 8 bases, with 21 bases sitting between them. Germline V lookup: CDR1 SGHTA, CDR2 FQGNSA. CDR3 amino acids: CASSSSTEFYGEPQHF. CDR3 DNA sequence: TGTGCCAGCAGCTCCTCCACAGAATTCTACGGGGAGCCCCAGCATTTT.

This clone was counted a single time. The rearrangement joins TRBV5-1 to TRBJ1-2, with TRBD1 matching over 8 bases. J gave up 7 bases and V 2 bases, and 1 base lay outside the gene matches. Germline V gene data show CDR1 as SGHRS and CDR2 as YFSETQ. The CDR3 sequence is 12 residues long. The CDR3 protein is CASSFTGGGYTF. The CDR3 nucleotides read TGCGCCAGCAGCTTTACAGGGGGTGGCTACACCTTC.

The chain links TRBV10-3 to TRBJ2-5; TRBD2 is a possible D gene (7 bases). Germline CDR1 reads ENHRY; CDR2 reads SYGVKD. Trimming took off 0 bases at V and 2 bases at J, with 16 bases between the two ends. The CDR3 is 17 residues long. In nucleotides, the CDR3 is TGTGCCATCAGTGAGTCGAGGTCGGGGGGCTCGCAAGAGACCCAGTACTTC. Translating gives CAISESRSGGSQETQYF.

The chain has TRBV5-4 and TRBJ2-4, with 9 nucleotides matching TRBD2. CDR3 length: 15 residues. V lost 0 bases, J lost 9 bases, and 7 bases stayed unmatched. Germline V gene lookup returns CDR1 SGHNT and CDR2 YYREEE (reference sequence). CDR3 sequence (DNA): TGTGCCAGCAGCTTGGAGGCGGGAGGGTTCAGCATTCAGTACTTC. Protein product: CASSLEAGGFSIQYF.

CDR3 nucleotide sequence: TGTGCCAGCAGCGTACGTCCGCGGGAGGTCGATGAGCAGTTCTTC. Translated, it gives CASSVRPREVDEQFF. This chain links TRBV9 with TRBJ2-1; 8 bases are a match to TRBD2. V lost 1 base, J lost 8 bases, and 8 bases stayed unmatched. The CDR3 extends over 15 amino acids. Germline-derived CDR1 and CDR2 are SGDLS and YYNGEE. The full variable domain, its missing parts supplied by reference TRBV9 and TRBJ2-1, is DSGVTQTPKHLITATGQRVTLRCSPRSGDLSVYWYQQSLDQGLQFLIQYYNGEERAKGNILERFSAQQFPDLHSELNLSSLELGDSALYFCASSVRPREVDEQFFGPGTRLTVL.